This T cell receptor (beta chain) was identified during a study of T cell changes during pregnancy in multiple sclerosis (dated by TCRdb to the late 2010s). For context, the study as a whole: The study looked at changes in the T cell repertoire across pregnancy in women with multiple sclerosis.

The germline V gene (reference sequence) supplies CDR1 MNHNY and CDR2 SVGAGI. From the cysteine through the phenylalanine, the CDR3 covers 15 amino acids. The retained sequence is limited to the CDR3, 45 bases, with the frame set at the first base. V and J are trimmed by 4 bases and 5 bases, and the gene matches miss 6 bases of the junction. Library preparation was by the immunoSEQ multiplex PCR assay. Entries here come from immuneACCESS through TCRdb and include only in-frame sequences with V and J called. Some clones fail to appear in such tables; in the studies checked, an unresolved V gene covers under half of the shortfall, and the cause of the remainder is unknown. The sample table shows about 50,000 clones, and roughly 92% are seen once. The top ten clonotypes cover more than 0.3% of the sample. As regards this clone: The target of this receptor is not known. Per-base quality was not reported, and no clone a single base away is much larger than it.

This sample comprised CD4+ T cells from peripheral blood mononuclear cells, obtained before pregnancy. This clonotype originated in a female donor with multiple sclerosis, enrolled in a pregnancy study. The rearranged chain carries TRBV6-6 and TRBJ2-2; 8 of the junction bases match TRBD2. The DNA sequence is TGTGCCAGCAGTTCCCTCGCTAGCGGGACCGGGGAGCTGTTTTTT. This codes for CASSSLASGTGELFF.